Listed below are T cell receptor beta chains from one sample, sequenced in a study of cytomegalovirus exposure and HLA in healthy donors. Data came from immunoSEQ multiplex PCR; TCRdb stores just in-frame clones and leaves some out. The sample carries 85,000 to 120,000 clones, 71% recorded once. Sequenced: PBMCs. These receptor sequences come from a female donor in good health and CMV-seronegative. Each CDR3 is given with its conserved first and last residue. The order of the fields is clone size, V gene, J gene, D gene, CDR3 DNA, CDR3 protein. The D gene is left open where the match is weak. Rows may omit the clone size; those that give it use once, few, many or a size class.

>once|TRBV6-1|TRBJ2-1|TRBD2
TGTGCCAGCAGCCCTTTAGCGGGCTCCTACAATGAGCAGTTCTTC
CASSPLAGSYNEQFF
>-|TRBV5-8|TRBJ2-3|-
TGTGCCAGCAGCAGTCGCGGTACGCAGTATTTT
CASSSRGTQYF
>-|TRBV28|TRBJ2-7|TRBD2
TGTGCCACGTGGGAGGGAAGCTCCTACGAGCAGTACTTC
CATWEGSSYEQYF
>-|TRBV4-2|TRBJ1-5|TRBD1
TGTGCCAGCAGCCAAGTTGGGACAGGGGGCAATCAGCCCCAGCATTTT
CASSQVGTGGNQPQHF
>-|TRBV2|TRBJ2-7|TRBD2
TGTGCCAGCGCGTCGGCTGGACTAGTTTTCCACGAGCAGTACTTC
CASASAGLVFHEQYF
>few|TRBV2|TRBJ2-5|TRBD1
TGTGCCAGCAGTGAAGCTTGGGGACAGGGGGCTAGGGAGACCCAGTACTTC
CASSEAWGQGARETQYF
>-|TRBV18|TRBJ2-7|-
TGTGCCAGCTCACGAGATAACTACGAGCAGTACTTC
CASSRDNYEQYF
>-|TRBV6-5|TRBJ2-2|-
TGTGCCAGCAGTTTGGGCAGAACCACCGGGGAGCTGTTTTTT
CASSLGRTTGELFF
>-|TRBV18|TRBJ2-3|TRBD2
TGTGCCAGCTCGCCTACTAGCGGGAGCACAGATACGCAGTATTTT
CASSPTSGSTDTQYF
>-|TRBV28|TRBJ1-3|TRBD1
TGTGCCAGCAGGAGAGGGGGCGCAGGAAACACCATATATTTT
CASRRGGAGNTIYF
>-|TRBV9|TRBJ2-7|-
TGTGCCAGCAGCGTAGGGAGCGGCTCCTACGAGCAGTACTTC
CASSVGSGSYEQYF
>few|TRBV4-2|TRBJ2-3|TRBD2
TGTGCCAGCAGCCAAGATCCTGGGGGTAGCGGGAGGCGGGGTACGCAGTATTTT
CASSQDPGGSGRRGTQYF
>-|TRBV6-6|TRBJ2-7|-
TGTGCCAGCAGTTACGTGAGGTACGAGCAGTACTTC
CASSYVRYEQYF
>once|TRBV6-4|TRBJ2-3|TRBD2
TGTGCCAGCAGTGTCCTAGCGGGTACTAGCACAGATACGCAGTATTTT
CASSVLAGTSTDTQYF
>-|TRBV25-1|TRBJ2-7|-
TGTGCCAGCAGCAACCGGGACACCTCCTACGAGCAGTACTTC
CASSNRDTSYEQYF
>-|TRBV27|TRBJ2-7|TRBD2
TGTGCCAGCGGGGCGGGGAGGGCGGTAAAGTACTTC
CASGAGRAVKYF
>-|TRBV9|TRBJ2-7|TRBD2
TGTGCCAGCAGCCCTAGCGGGAGGGCCTACGAGCAGTACTTC
CASSPSGRAYEQYF
>-|TRBV4-1|TRBJ2-7|TRBD2
TGCGCCAGCAGCCGGACTAGCGGCTCCTACGAGCAGTACTTC
CASSRTSGSYEQYF
>-|TRBV19|TRBJ2-1|TRBD2
TGTGCCAGTAGTATACAGTCTAGCGGAAGCTTTGAGCAGTTCTTC
CASSIQSSGSFEQFF
>-|TRBV27|TRBJ1-2|TRBD1
TGTGCCAGCAGTCTACAGGGGGCTAACTATGGCTACACCTTC
CASSLQGANYGYTF
>-|TRBV9|TRBJ2-3|TRBD2
TGTGCCAGCAGCGTAGGACTAGCGGGAGTAGCAGATACGCAGTATTTT
CASSVGLAGVADTQYF
>once|TRBV7-2|TRBJ2-3|-
TGTGCCAGCAGCTTAGTTTTTCGCGGGATCCCCGCAGATACGCAGTATTTT
CASSLVFRGIPADTQYF
>once|TRBV28|TRBJ2-3|TRBD1
TGTGCCAGCAGTTACACCGGGACAGGGCGCACAGATACGCAGTATTTT
CASSYTGTGRTDTQYF
>-|TRBV7-9|TRBJ2-1|TRBD2
TGTGCCAGCAGCCCGGGACTAGTAGAGTTCTTC
CASSPGLVEFF
>once|TRBV30|TRBJ2-7|TRBD1
TGTGCCGGACAGGGGGGTACCTACGAGCAGTACTTC
CAGQGGTYEQYF
>-|TRBV27|TRBJ2-7|-
TGTGCCAGCAGTATTAACAGGGTCTACGAGCAGTACTTC
CASSINRVYEQYF
>-|TRBV28|TRBJ2-3|TRBD2
TGTGCCAGCAGTTCTACCGGGACTAGTGGCCGAGTAGTGGCTATTCGGAGGGATACGCAGTATTTT
CASSSTGTSGRVVAIRRDTQYF
>-|TRBV27|TRBJ1-5|-
TGTGCCAGCAGTTTACTGAATCAGCCCCAGCATTTT
CASSLLNQPQHF
>-|TRBV15|TRBJ2-7|-
TGTGCCACCAGCAGAGTTTCGAGCTCCTACGAGCAGTACTTC
CATSRVSSSYEQYF
>-|TRBV30|TRBJ1-2|-
TGTGCCTGCCCCACAGGGAGACCCTACATAGGGGGCTACACCTTC
CACPTGRPYIGGYTF
>-|TRBV30|TRBJ2-2|TRBD2
TGTGCCTACCGAACTAGCGGGAGTGGGGAGCTGTTTTTT
CAYRTSGSGELFF
>-|TRBV28|TRBJ1-6|-
TGTGCCAGCAGTTTCATGCGACAGAGTTATAATTCACCCCTCCACTTT
CASSFMRQSYNSPLHF
>-|TRBV15|TRBJ1-1|-
TGTGCCACCAGCAGAGACAGGGTGAACACTGAAGCTTTCTTT
CATSRDRVNTEAFF
>-|TRBV5-4|TRBJ2-1|-
TGTGCCAGCAGCTATAGCGGCTCCTACAATGAGCAGTTCTTC
CASSYSGSYNEQFF
>-|TRBV19|TRBJ1-6|-
TGTGCCAGTGCCCGCCGGGACATAGGATCACCCCTCCACTTT
CASARRDIGSPLHF
>-|TRBV6-1|TRBJ1-5|-
TGTGCCAGCAGTGGTACGGGGGGGTTCTCCAATCAGCCCCAGCATTTT
CASSGTGGFSNQPQHF
>-|TRBV6-1|TRBJ2-7|TRBD1
TGTGCCAGCAGCGAACAGGGGCGGTACGAGCAGTACTTC
CASSEQGRYEQYF
>-|TRBV5-8|TRBJ2-1|TRBD2
TGTGCCAGCAGCTTAGCGGGACTAGCAAATGAGCAGTTCTTC
CASSLAGLANEQFF
>once|TRBV5-5|TRBJ1-2|-
TGTGCCAGCAGCAGACTTTCAGGGCACGGCTACACCTTC
CASSRLSGHGYTF
>few|TRBV30|TRBJ2-7|-
TGTGCCTGGAGTGAACAAGCCTACGAGCAGTACTTC
CAWSEQAYEQYF
>-|TRBV25-1|TRBJ2-3|TRBD2
TGTGCCAGCAGTTCAGCGACTAGCGGGTACTCAGATACGCAGTATTTT
CASSSATSGYSDTQYF
>few|TRBV5-5|TRBJ2-1|-
TGTGCCAGCAGCTCACCTAGCGAGAGCTCCTACAATGAGCAGTTCTTC
CASSSPSESSYNEQFF
>-|TRBV28|TRBJ1-4|-
TGTGCCAGCAGTGCTAAGGCAGGGGTTAATGAAAAACTGTTTTTT
CASSAKAGVNEKLFF
>-|TRBV6-6|TRBJ1-1|-
TGTGCCAGCAGGGCATGGGAGACTGAAGCTTTCTTT
CASRAWETEAFF
>-|TRBV5-1|TRBJ2-5|-
TGCGCCAGCTGCAGCGATAGCGGAGAGACCCAGTACTTC
CASCSDSGETQYF